The entry below describes one T cell receptor (beta chain). What it recognizes is unknown. CDR1 MNHEY and CDR2 SVGEGT come from the germline V gene. This CDR3 comprises 17 residues. The trim removed 2 bases at V and 9 bases at J, leaving 14 bases unmatched. This record comes from a study of T cells after yellow fever vaccination. TCRdb re-derived calls from the 5' RACE reads in MiXCR, one entry per CDR3 protein. Seen here are 500,000 to 650,000 distinct CDR3 sequences, less than 20% observed once, and the top ten hold around 15%. Study-level points and caveats: Abundant bulk-population clonotypes could contaminate the FACS-sorted repertoires.

This sequence joins TRBV6-2 or TRBV6-3 and TRBJ2-1, with 9 bases aligning to TRBD2. This clonotype was obtained from a man younger than 30 who received the YFV17D yellow fever vaccine. Sequenced material: PBMCs, taken 4 to 6 days after the first yellow fever vaccination. CDR3 sequence: CASSYGELAGRAGEQFF. The CDR3 nucleotides read TGTGCCAGCAGTTACGGGGAGCTAGCGGGACGGGCGGGTGAGCAGTTCTTC.